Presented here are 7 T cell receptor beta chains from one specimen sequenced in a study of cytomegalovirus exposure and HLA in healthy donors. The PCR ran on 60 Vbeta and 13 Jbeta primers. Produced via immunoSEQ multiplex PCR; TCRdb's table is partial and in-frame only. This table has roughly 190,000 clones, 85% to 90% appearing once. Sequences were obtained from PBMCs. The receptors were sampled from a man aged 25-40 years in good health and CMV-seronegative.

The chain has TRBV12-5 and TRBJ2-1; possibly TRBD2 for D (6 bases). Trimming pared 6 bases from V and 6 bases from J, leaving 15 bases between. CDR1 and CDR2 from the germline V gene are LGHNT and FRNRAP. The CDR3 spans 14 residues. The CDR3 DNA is TGTGCTAGTGGGTCGGGGGAGGTCCCCAATGAGCAGTTCTTC. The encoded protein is CASGSGEVPNEQFF.

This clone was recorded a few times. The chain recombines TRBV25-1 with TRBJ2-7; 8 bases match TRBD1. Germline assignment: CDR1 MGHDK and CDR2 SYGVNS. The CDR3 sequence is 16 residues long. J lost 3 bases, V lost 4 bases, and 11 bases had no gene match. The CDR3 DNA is TGTGCCAGCAGTGCATTATTAGGGACAGGCGACTACGAGCAGTACTTC. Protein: CASSALLGTGDYEQYF.

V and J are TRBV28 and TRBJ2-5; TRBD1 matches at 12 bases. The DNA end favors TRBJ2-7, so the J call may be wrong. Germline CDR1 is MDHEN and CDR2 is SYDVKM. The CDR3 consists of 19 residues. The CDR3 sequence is CASSLGFLGTGGISYEQYF. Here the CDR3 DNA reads TGTGCCAGCAGTTTAGGGTTTTTGGGGACAGGGGGCATTTCCTACGAGCAGTACTTC.

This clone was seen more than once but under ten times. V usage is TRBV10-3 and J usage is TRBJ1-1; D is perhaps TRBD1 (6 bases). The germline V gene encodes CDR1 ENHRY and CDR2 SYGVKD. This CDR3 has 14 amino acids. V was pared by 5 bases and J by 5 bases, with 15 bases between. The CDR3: CAISLQGSGTEAFF. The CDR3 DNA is TGTGCCATCAGTTTACAGGGCTCAGGGACTGAAGCTTTCTTT.

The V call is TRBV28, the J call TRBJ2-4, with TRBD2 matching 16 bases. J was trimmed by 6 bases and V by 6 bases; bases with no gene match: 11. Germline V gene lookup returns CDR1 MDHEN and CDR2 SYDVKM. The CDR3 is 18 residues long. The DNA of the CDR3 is TGTGCCAGCAGGCCTCCGGGACTAGCGGGAGGGGTTGGAAACATTCAGTACTTC. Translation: CASRPPGLAGGVGNIQYF.

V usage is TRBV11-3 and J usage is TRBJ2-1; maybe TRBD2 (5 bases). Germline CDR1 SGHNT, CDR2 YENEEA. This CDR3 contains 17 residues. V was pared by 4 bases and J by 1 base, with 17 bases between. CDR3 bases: TGTGCCAGCAGCTCCGAGGGTGTTATTAATTCCTACAATGAGCAGTTCTTC. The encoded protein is CASSSEGVINSYNEQFF.

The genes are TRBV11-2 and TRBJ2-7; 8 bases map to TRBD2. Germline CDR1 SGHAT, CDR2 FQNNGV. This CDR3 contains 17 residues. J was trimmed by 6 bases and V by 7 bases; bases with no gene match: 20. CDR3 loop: CASTDGRGVTGSTEQYF. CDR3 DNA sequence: TGTGCCAGCACCGACGGGCGGGGGGTCACCGGGTCCACCGAGCAGTACTTC.